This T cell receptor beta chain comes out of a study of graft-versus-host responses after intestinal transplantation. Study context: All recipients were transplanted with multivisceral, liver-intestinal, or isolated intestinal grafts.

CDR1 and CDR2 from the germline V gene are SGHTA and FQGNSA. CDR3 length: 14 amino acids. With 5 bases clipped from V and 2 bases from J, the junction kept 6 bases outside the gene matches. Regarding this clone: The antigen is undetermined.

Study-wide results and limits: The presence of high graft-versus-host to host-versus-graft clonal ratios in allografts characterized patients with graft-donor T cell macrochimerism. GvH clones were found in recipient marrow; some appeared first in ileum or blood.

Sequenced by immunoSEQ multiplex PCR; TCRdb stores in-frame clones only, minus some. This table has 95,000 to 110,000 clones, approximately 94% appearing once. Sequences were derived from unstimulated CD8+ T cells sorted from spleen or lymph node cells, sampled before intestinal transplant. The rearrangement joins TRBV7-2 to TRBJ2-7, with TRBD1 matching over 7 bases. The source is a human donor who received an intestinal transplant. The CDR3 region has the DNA TGTGCCAGCAGCCTCACAGGGGCCGCCTACGAGCAGTACTTC. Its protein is CASSLTGAAYEQYF.